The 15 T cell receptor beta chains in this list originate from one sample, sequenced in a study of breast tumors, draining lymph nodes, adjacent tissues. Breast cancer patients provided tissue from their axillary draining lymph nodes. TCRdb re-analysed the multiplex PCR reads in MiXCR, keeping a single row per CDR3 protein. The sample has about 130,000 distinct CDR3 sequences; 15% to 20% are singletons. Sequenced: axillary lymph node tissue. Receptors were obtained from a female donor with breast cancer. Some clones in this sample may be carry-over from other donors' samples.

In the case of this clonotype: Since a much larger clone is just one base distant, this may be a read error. CDR3 residues: CASNDGDYNSPLHF. Written as DNA, the CDR3 is TGTGCCAGCAACGACGGGGACTATAATTCACCCCTCCACTTT. This rearrangement joins TRBV3-1 to TRBJ1-6; D is unclear. Deletions cut 7 bases from V and 3 bases from J, with 10 bases between. This CDR3 has 14 residues. Germline CDR1 LGHDT, CDR2 YNNKEL (reference sequence).

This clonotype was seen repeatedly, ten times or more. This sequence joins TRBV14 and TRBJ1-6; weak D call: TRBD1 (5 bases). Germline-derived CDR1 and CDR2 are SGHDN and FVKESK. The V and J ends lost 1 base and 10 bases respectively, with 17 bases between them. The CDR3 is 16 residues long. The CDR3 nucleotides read TGTGCCAGCAGCCAAGCTTCCGGGACGGTCAAATCACCCCTCCACTTT. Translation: CASSQASGTVKSPLHF.

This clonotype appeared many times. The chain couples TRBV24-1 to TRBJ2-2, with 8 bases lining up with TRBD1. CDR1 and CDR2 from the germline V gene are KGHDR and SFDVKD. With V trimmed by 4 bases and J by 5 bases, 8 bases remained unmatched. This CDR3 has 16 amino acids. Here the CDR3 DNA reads TGTGCCACCAGTGAGCCCGGACAGGGTACGACCGGGGAGCTGTTTTTT. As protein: CATSEPGQGTTGELFF.

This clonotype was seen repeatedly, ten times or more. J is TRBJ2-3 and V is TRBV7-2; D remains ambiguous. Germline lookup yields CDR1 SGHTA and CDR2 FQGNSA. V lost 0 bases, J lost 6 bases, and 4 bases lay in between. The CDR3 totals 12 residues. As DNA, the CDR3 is TGTGCCAGCAGCTTAGCTATCGATACGCAGTATTTT. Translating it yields CASSLAIDTQYF.

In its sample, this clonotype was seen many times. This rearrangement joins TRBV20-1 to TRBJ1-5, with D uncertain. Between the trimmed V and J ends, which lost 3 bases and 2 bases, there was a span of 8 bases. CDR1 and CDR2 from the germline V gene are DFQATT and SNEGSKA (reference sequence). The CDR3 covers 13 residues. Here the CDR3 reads CSARRYGNQPQHF. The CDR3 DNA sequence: TGCAGTGCTAGGCGGTATGGCAATCAGCCCCAGCATTTT.

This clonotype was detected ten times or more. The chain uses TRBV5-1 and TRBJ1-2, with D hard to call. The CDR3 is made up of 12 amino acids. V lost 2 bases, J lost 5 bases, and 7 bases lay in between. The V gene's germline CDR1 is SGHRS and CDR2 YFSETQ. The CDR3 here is CASSFTGYGYTF. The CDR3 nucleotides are TGCGCCAGCAGCTTTACCGGTTATGGCTACACCTTC.

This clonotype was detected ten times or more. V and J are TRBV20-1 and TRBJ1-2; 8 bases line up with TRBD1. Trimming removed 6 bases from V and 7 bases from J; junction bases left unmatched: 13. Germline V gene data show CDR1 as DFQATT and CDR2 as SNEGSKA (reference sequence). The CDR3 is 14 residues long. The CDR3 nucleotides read TGCAGTGCCCGAGCCCCGGACAGGGTACTTGGCTACACCTTC. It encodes CSARAPDRVLGYTF.

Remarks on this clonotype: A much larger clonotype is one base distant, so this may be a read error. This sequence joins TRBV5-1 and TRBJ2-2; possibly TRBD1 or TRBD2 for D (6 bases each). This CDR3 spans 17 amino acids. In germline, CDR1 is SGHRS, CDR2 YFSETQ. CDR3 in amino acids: CASSPSPGIRDTGGLFF. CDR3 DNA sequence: TGCGCCAGCAGTCCTAGTCCCGGGATTCGGGACACCGGGGGGCTGTTTTTT.

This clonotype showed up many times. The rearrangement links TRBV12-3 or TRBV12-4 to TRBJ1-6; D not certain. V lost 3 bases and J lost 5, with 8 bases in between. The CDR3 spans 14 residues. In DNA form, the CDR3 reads TGTGCCAGCAGTTTCACTGGGGATAATTCACCCCTCCACTTT. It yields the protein CASSFTGDNSPLHF.

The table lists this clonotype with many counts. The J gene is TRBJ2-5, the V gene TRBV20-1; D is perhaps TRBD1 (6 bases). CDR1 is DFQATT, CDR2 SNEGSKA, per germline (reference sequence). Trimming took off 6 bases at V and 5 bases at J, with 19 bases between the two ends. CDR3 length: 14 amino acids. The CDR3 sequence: CSAVVVQRGETQYF. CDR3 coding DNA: TGCAGTGCCGTAGTTGTCCAGAGGGGGGAGACCCAGTACTTC.

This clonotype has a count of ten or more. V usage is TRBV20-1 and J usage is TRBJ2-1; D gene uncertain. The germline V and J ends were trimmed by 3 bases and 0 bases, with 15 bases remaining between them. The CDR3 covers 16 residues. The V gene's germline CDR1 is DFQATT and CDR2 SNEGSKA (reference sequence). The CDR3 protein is CSASPPPPISYNEQFF. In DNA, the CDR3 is TGCAGTGCTAGCCCTCCTCCCCCAATCTCCTACAATGAGCAGTTCTTC.

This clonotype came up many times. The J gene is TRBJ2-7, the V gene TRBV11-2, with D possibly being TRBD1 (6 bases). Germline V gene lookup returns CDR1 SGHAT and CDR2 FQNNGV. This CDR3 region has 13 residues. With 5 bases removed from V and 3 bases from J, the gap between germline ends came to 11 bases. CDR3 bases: TGTGCCAGCAGCCCGGACAGACGCTACGAGCAGTACTTC. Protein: CASSPDRRYEQYF.

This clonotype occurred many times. The CDR3 DNA reads as TGTGCCACCAGTGATGCCGCCGCGGGGGGAGACAATGAGCAGTTCTTC. This codes for CATSDAAAGGDNEQFF. The chain couples TRBV24-1 to TRBJ2-1; 8 positions agree with TRBD2. The CDR3 extends over 16 amino acids. V shed 3 bases and J 5 bases; nucleotides not matched to a gene: 8. Looked up from germline, CDR1 is KGHDR and CDR2 is SFDVKD.

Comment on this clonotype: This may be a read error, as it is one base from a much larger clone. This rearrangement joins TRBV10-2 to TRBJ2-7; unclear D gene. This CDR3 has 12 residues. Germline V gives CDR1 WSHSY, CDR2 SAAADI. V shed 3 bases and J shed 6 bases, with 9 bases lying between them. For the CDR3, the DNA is TGCGCCAGCAGTGATTTGGGATGCGAGCAGTACTTC. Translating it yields CASSDLGCEQYF.

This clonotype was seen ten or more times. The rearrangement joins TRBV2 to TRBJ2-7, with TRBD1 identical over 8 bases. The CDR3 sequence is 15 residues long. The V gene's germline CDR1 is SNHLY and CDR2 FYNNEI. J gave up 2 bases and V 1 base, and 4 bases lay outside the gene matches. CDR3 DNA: TGTGCCAGCAGTGAAGTGGACAGGGTCGCCTACGAGCAGTACTTC. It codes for CASSEVDRVAYEQYF.